The T cell receptor (beta chain) under discussion was sequenced for a study of T cells in Graves' hyperthyroidism and ophthalmopathy. Germline V gene sequence: CDR1 LNHDA, CDR2 SQIVND (reference sequence). Trimming cost V 4 bases and J 1 base, with 13 bases left between them. The CDR3 runs 15 residues. Whole-study findings and limits: Ophthalmopathy was model-predicted a median about six months pre-onset.

This clonotype was picked up a small number of times. Its antigen remains unknown. RNA transcripts provided the source from which TCR beta CDR3 regions were amplified. The HTBI primer set served for first-round RT-PCR of the TCR CDR3. One entry per CDR3 protein results from TCRdb running MiXCR on the multiplex PCR reads. The sample has roughly 580,000 distinct CDR3 sequences, under 60% seen once. With a duration under 2 months, the hyperthyroidism was newly diagnosed in patients aged 18 to 65. Exclusion of patients followed from uncontrolled infection, other autoimmune disease, pregnancy or lactation. Diagnostic assessment was based on clinical symptoms, serum thyroxine and TRAb, thyroid ultrasound and orbital computed tomography.

The rearrangement links TRBV19 to TRBJ1-1; D remains ambiguous. Material: peripheral blood or thyroid tissue (not recorded which). The TCR originated in a woman aged 18 to 35 with Graves' hyperthyroidism. The DNA of the CDR3 is TGTGCCAGTAGTACATCCCCCGCCCCGAACACTGAAGCTTTCTTT. This translates into CASSTSPAPNTEAFF.